A selection of T cell receptor beta chains follows, all from one sample in a study of identifying expanded T cells in peripheral blood. Assay used: immunoSEQ multiplex PCR; TCRdb lists only in-frame clones, some missing. The table lists around 60,000 clones, over 80% of them singletons. The sequencing sample was made of blood. These receptor sequences come from a person aged 18 to 75 in good health. Each CDR3 is given without its conserved first and last residue. Size is stated for part of the rows, as once, few or many counts, or as a class when the clone is expanded.

CDR3: ASSLGFDRAFVSLAEAF; size: .; V: TRBV5-1
CDR3: ASGSRTEAF; size: .; V: TRBV12-5
CDR3: ASNPTGWGYYGYT; size: .; V: TRBV21-1
CDR3: ASSASGRTDTQY; size: .; V: TRBV9
CDR3: ASSPAKGESAEQY; size: .; V: TRBV18
CDR3: ASSRDSYNEQF; size: .; V: TRBV6-6
CDR3: ASSEEGYGYT; size: .; V: TRBV10-2
CDR3: ASSLESGANVLT; size: .; V: TRBV5-1
CDR3: ASSLGLGGETQY; size: .; V: TRBV5-1
CDR3: ASSPPGTLNSGNTIY; size: .; V: TRBV18
CDR3: SVDFSGANVLT; size: .; V: TRBV29-1
CDR3: ASRRTDFLYGYT; size: .; V: TRBV19
CDR3: ASSRITGVEQY; size: .; V: TRBV5-5
CDR3: ASSPTAIGGEKLF; size: few; V: TRBV18
CDR3: AGEGRTEAF; size: .; V: TRBV30
CDR3: ASSLRLPYGYT; size: .; V: TRBV28
CDR3: ASSRSGGETQY; size: few; V: TRBV9
CDR3: ASSSAGDRGEQY; size: .; V: TRBV5-4
CDR3: ASSLLRVVGGYIQY; size: .; V: TRBV7-7
CDR3: ASSASSAGGETQY; size: .; V: TRBV6-4
CDR3: ASGQGDGTEAF; size: .; V: TRBV5-1
CDR3: ASNRDNYGYT; size: .; V: TRBV6-1
CDR3: ASSQIRPGRRYNEQF; size: .; V: TRBV4-1
CDR3: ASRGTRGVAGVLPQETQY; size: .; V: TRBV28
CDR3: ASSPYRQGVNYEQY; size: .; V: TRBV13
CDR3: ASSPFPIENEAF; size: .; V: TRBV9
CDR3: ASSPATTDTQY; size: .; V: TRBV5-6
CDR3: ASSPSLMRNTEAF; size: .; V: TRBV6-5
CDR3: ASSIGLAGTEQF; size: .; V: TRBV19
CDR3: ASSDWGSGAQH; size: .; V: TRBV6-1
CDR3: ASSVGNTIY; size: few; V: TRBV5-1
CDR3: ASSLYRSGANVLT; size: once; V: TRBV27
CDR3: ASSFRWSWAGNTGELF; size: .; V: TRBV7-2
CDR3: ASRGTASSYNEQF; size: .; V: TRBV7-3
CDR3: ASSGLGAGNTIY; size: .; V: TRBV2
CDR3: AISESIRDRTGELF; size: .; V: TRBV10-3
CDR3: ASAQGLNTEAF; size: .; V: TRBV7-9
CDR3: ASSLEGQSTDTQY; size: .; V: TRBV5-1
CDR3: ASSATSSPDTQY; size: .; V: TRBV7-9
CDR3: ASKLTGGYTEAF; size: .; V: TRBV2
CDR3: ASSLGRGHGTDTQY; size: .; V: TRBV5-1
CDR3: ASSGPLAGGPFTDTQY; size: .; V: TRBV10-2
CDR3: ASSPGLAGGTDTQY; size: few; V: TRBV5-1
CDR3: ASRASGTSGRGLYEQY; size: .; V: TRBV28
CDR3: ASSLGDRGDEQF; size: .; V: TRBV7-9
CDR3: ASSETQAGAYEQY; size: .; V: TRBV25-1
CDR3: ASSVEGQADTQY; size: .; V: TRBV9
CDR3: ASSLKAGGIGGYT; size: .; V: TRBV27
CDR3: ASSSSYEQF; size: .; V: TRBV7-2
CDR3: AWSSLGASGLETQY; size: .; V: TRBV30
CDR3: ASRTGSQPQH; size: .; V: TRBV6-5
CDR3: ASSPHRPGGGGTEAF; size: .; V: TRBV9
CDR3: ASSYEGAVGNSPLH; size: .; V: TRBV6-5
CDR3: ASSQDRANEQF; size: .; V: TRBV4-2